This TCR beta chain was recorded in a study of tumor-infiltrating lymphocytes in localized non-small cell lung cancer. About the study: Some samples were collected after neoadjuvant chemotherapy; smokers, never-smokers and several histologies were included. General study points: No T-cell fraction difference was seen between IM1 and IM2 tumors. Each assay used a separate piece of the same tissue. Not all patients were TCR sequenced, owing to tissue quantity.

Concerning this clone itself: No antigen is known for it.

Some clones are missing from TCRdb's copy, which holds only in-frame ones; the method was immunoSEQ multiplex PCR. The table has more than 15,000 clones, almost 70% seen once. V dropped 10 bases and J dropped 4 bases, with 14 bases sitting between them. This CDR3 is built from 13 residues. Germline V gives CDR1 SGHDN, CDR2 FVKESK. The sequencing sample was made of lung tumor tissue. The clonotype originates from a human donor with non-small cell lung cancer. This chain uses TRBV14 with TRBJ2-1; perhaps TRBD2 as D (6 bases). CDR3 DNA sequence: TGTGCCACCTCGACTAGGACTTACAATGAGCAGTTCTTC. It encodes CATSTRTYNEQFF.